This section outlines one T cell receptor beta chain sequence together with its context. Antigen specificity is unknown. This entry belongs to a study of type 1 regulatory T cells. A single record per CDR3 protein comes from TCRdb applying MiXCR to the reads. The sample lists 55,000 to 65,000 distinct CDR3 sequences; approximately 67% were seen once. The CDR3 is 13 residues long. Germline assignment: CDR1 SQVTM and CDR2 ANQGSEA. V was clipped by 7 bases and J by 3 bases, with 13 bases between them. Whole-study findings and limits: Compared with non-Tr1 cells, Tr1 cells showed a narrower TCR repertoire.

The sequence derives from a human donor in good health. The V call is TRBV29-1, the J call TRBJ1-3, with D unclear. Material for sequencing was cultured non-Tr1 T cells, either the whole culture or a sorted T cell fraction (not recorded which). The CDR3 is CSAGSTDGNTIYF. The DNA for the CDR3 is TGCAGCGCCGGTTCAACGGATGGAAACACCATATATTTT. The whole variable domain, remainder taken from reference TRBV29-1 and TRBJ1-3, is SAVISQKPSRDICQRGTSLTIQCQVDSQVTMMFWYRQQPGQSLTLIATANQGSEATYESGFVIDKFPISRPNLTFSTLTVSNMSPEDSSIYLCSAGSTDGNTIYFGEGSWLTVV.